These 31 T cell receptor beta chains were all obtained from the same sample, sequenced in a study of response to subunit inactivated influenza vaccine. TCRdb re-called the RT-PCR reads through MiXCR, storing one row per CDR3 protein. The sample has 650,000 to 850,000 distinct CDR3 sequences, 14% seen once. The specimen was PBMCs from blood, collected 14 to 15 days before vaccination. The receptor source for this set is a man in his forties or fifties who received an inactivated influenza vaccine.

The chain couples TRBV4-3 to TRBJ2-5; TRBD2 agrees at 7 bases. Germline loops: CDR1 LGHNA, CDR2 YSLEER. V shed 0 bases, J shed 3 bases, and the junction held 10 bases outside the gene matches. The CDR3 totals 17 residues. The CDR3 DNA reads as TGCGCCAGCAGCCAAGAGTGGGGGGGAGGGTACGAAGAGACCCAGTACTTC. Amino acid sequence: CASSQEWGGGYEETQYF.

This clonotype was counted between two and nine times. J is TRBJ2-3 and V is TRBV5-1; 7 nucleotides match TRBD2. Germline lookup yields CDR1 SGHRS and CDR2 YFSETQ. The J segment lost 4 bases and the V segment lost 0 bases, leaving 5 bases of the junction unmatched. CDR3 size: 15 residues. CDR3 sequence (DNA): TGCGCCAGCAGCTTGGGCAGCGGGATCGCAGATACGCAGTATTTT. As protein: CASSLGSGIADTQYF.

This sequence joins TRBV10-3 and TRBJ1-6; no clear D gene. With 3 bases removed from V and 4 bases from J, the gap between germline ends came to 7 bases. The V gene's germline CDR1 is ENHRY and CDR2 SYGVKD. The CDR3 has 14 amino acids. CDR3 sequence reads: CAISEGSYNSPLHF. CDR3 bases: TGTGCCATCAGTGAAGGGAGTTATAATTCACCCCTCCACTTT.

The J gene is TRBJ2-3, the V gene TRBV7-9; D perhaps matches TRBD1 (5 bases). Looked up from germline, CDR1 is SEHNR and CDR2 is FQNEAQ (reference sequence). Trimming took off 0 bases at V and 0 bases at J, with 13 bases between the two ends. The CDR3 covers 17 residues. CDR3 bases: TGTGCCAGCAGCTTAGCGCAGGGTGGACCGAGCACAGATACGCAGTATTTT. Translated: CASSLAQGGPSTDTQYF.

This clonotype was detected only a few times. V usage is TRBV12-3 or TRBV12-4 and J usage is TRBJ2-5; D is unclear. The CDR3 spans 13 residues. V was shortened by 6 bases and J by 2 bases, with 10 bases between the two germline ends. CDR3: CASSREWQETQYF. The CDR3 DNA reads TGTGCCAGCAGCCGAGAATGGCAAGAGACCCAGTACTTC.

This chain uses TRBV5-1 with TRBJ2-3; tentatively, D is TRBD2 (6 bases). Germline CDR1 reads SGHRS; CDR2 reads YFSETQ. The CDR3 is 13 residues long. Between the trimmed V and J ends, which lost 6 bases and 4 bases, there was a span of 12 bases. For the CDR3, the DNA is TGCGCCAGCACCCCGTCTAGCGCAGATACGCAGTATTTT. It encodes CASTPSSADTQYF. The whole variable domain, filled in from reference TRBV5-1 and TRBJ2-3, reads KAGVTQTPRYLIKTRGQQVTLSCSPISGHRSVSWYQQTPGQGLQFLFEYFSETQRNKGNFPGRFSGRQFSNSRSEMNVSTLELGDSALYLCASTPSSADTQYFGPGTRLTVL.

The chain links TRBV5-1 to TRBJ1-6; 12 bases are shared with TRBD1. The CDR3 runs 16 residues. CDR1 and CDR2 (germline): SGHRS, YFSETQ. The V and J ends lost 3 bases and 7 bases, in that order; junction bases with no gene match: 5. The DNA for the CDR3 is TGCGCCAGCAGCTGGGGGGGACAGGGGGCGAATTCACCCCTCCACTTT. Its protein is CASSWGGQGANSPLHF.

This clonotype was recorded a few times. The rearrangement joins TRBV6-5 to TRBJ2-5; no clear D. V gave up 2 bases and J gave up 4 bases, with 14 bases separating them. This CDR3 region has 15 residues. The V gene's germline CDR1 is MNHEY and CDR2 SVGAGI. CDR3 loop: CASSYDWADRETQYF. The CDR3 nucleotides are TGTGCCAGCAGTTACGATTGGGCGGACCGAGAGACCCAGTACTTC.

There are a few counts of this clonotype. The rearrangement joins TRBV15 to TRBJ2-7; no clear D gene. CDR1 and CDR2 from the germline V gene are LNHNV and YYDKDF (reference sequence). Between the trimmed V and J ends, which lost 0 bases and 3 bases, there was a span of 12 bases. This CDR3 contains 15 residues. The CDR3 region is CATSRDIGQGYEQYF. The CDR3 DNA is TGTGCCACCAGCAGAGATATAGGGCAAGGCTACGAGCAGTACTTC.

The chain has TRBV20-1 and TRBJ2-3, with a tentative D call TRBD1 (6 bases). The CDR3 totals 14 residues. Trimming left V 7 bases short and J 6 bases short, with 20 bases between. Germline assignment: CDR1 DFQATT and CDR2 SNEGSKA (reference sequence). This CDR3 is CSGPFPGRGDTQYF. In DNA, the CDR3 is TGCAGTGGCCCGTTCCCGGGAAGGGGGGATACGCAGTATTTT.

This clonotype came up many times. The V and J genes are TRBV12-3 or TRBV12-4 and TRBJ2-1; a possible D gene is TRBD1 (6 bases). Trimming removed 4 bases at V and 5 bases at J, with 18 bases between. This CDR3 is 16 amino acids long. Here the CDR3 reads CASSWFLGTSHNEQFF. CDR3 DNA: TGTGCCAGCAGTTGGTTTTTGGGGACAAGTCACAATGAGCAGTTCTTC.

This clonotype has a handful of counts. The J gene is TRBJ1-1, the V gene TRBV7-3; 7 bases are a match to TRBD1. CDR1 is SGHTA, CDR2 FQGTGA, per germline. V lost 2 bases to trimming and J lost 0 bases; unmatched junction nucleotides: 3. The CDR3 is made up of 15 amino acids. For the CDR3, the DNA is TGTGCCAGCAGCTTATCAGGGGGAGTGAACACTGAAGCTTTCTTT. It specifies CASSLSGGVNTEAFF.

This chain joins TRBV15 and TRBJ2-2, with TRBD2 matching over 8 bases. The CDR3 is made up of 15 amino acids. Germline V gene sequence: CDR1 LNHNV, CDR2 YYDKDF (reference sequence). V lost 8 bases and J lost 6; bases outside the gene matches: 11. This chain's CDR3 is CATPREGGRAGELFF. The CDR3 nucleotides read TGTGCCACCCCCCGGGAGGGGGGGAGAGCCGGGGAGCTGTTTTTT.

This chain uses TRBV20-1 with TRBJ2-1; D gene unclear. The CDR3 sequence is 11 residues long. Germline V gene data show CDR1 as DFQATT and CDR2 as SNEGSKA (reference sequence). Between the trimmed V and J ends, which lost 3 bases and 13 bases, there was a span of 13 bases. Written as DNA, the CDR3 is TGCAGTGCTAGCGGGCCCTCCTACCAGTTCTTC. Encoded protein: CSASGPSYQFF.

V usage is TRBV20-1 and J usage is TRBJ2-1; 10 nucleotides match TRBD2. This CDR3 contains 15 residues. Germline trimming cut 4 bases from V and 4 bases from J; bases unmatched to any gene: 7. Germline V lookup: CDR1 DFQATT, CDR2 SNEGSKA (reference sequence). The CDR3 DNA sequence: TGCAGTGCTACTAAAACTAGCGGGATTTACAATGAGCAGTTCTTC. Protein: CSATKTSGIYNEQFF.

This clonotype was found a few times. This chain connects TRBV4-1 to TRBJ2-2, with TRBD1 matching 8 bases. The CDR3 covers 18 residues. The germline V gene encodes CDR1 MGHRA and CDR2 YSYEKL. Trimming at V came to 4 bases and at J to 4 bases, leaving 14 bases not matched to a gene. CDR3 region: CASSPGQVGGLGTGELFF. The CDR3 nucleotides read TGCGCCAGCAGCCCGGGACAGGTTGGGGGTTTAGGCACCGGGGAGCTGTTTTTT.

Note on this clonotype: A far larger clone is one base from this, pointing to a likely read error. The CDR3 region has the DNA TGTGCCAGCAGTTGCGGCGGGAACACTGAAGCTTTCTTT. Translation: CASSCGGNTEAFF. The V and J genes are TRBV6-2 or TRBV6-3 and TRBJ1-1, with unresolved D. The germline gives CDR1 MNHEY, CDR2 SVGEGT. The CDR3 is 13 amino acids. The V end lost 4 bases, the J end lost 1 base, and 7 bases lay between the germline ends.

V gene TRBV7-2 combines with J gene TRBJ2-7; D assignment may be TRBD1 or TRBD2 (5 bases each). The V end lost 5 bases, the J end lost 3 bases, and 11 bases lay between the germline ends. This CDR3 spans 13 amino acids. Germline V gene sequence: CDR1 SGHTA, CDR2 FQGNSA. The DNA for the CDR3 is TGTGCCAGCAGCCGGGACCCCTACTACGAGCAGTACTTC. Amino acid sequence: CASSRDPYYEQYF. Full variable domain (remainder filled in from reference TRBV7-2 and TRBJ2-7): GAGVSQSPSNKVTEKGKDVELRCDPISGHTALYWYRQSLGQGLEFLIYFQGNSAPDKSGLPSDRFSAERTGGSVSTLTIQRTQQEDSAVYLCASSRDPYYEQYFGPGTRLTVT.

The rearrangement joins TRBV28 to TRBJ2-7; possibly TRBD2 for D (5 bases). Between the trimmed V and J ends, which lost 6 bases and 3 bases, there was a span of 15 bases. Germline lookup yields CDR1 MDHEN and CDR2 SYDVKM. The CDR3 loop spans 14 amino acids. The CDR3 sequence: CASRTAGVFYEQYF. DNA of the CDR3: TGTGCCAGCAGAACCGCCGGGGTTTTCTACGAGCAGTACTTC.

The chain is built from TRBV10-3 and TRBJ2-7; 15 bases fit TRBD2. The V gene's germline CDR1 is ENHRY and CDR2 SYGVKD. The CDR3 has 17 amino acids. With V trimmed by 3 bases and J by 2 bases, 5 bases remained unmatched. The CDR3 region is CAISDPGTSGGTYEQYF. The CDR3 DNA is TGTGCCATCAGTGATCCCGGGACTAGCGGGGGGACCTACGAGCAGTACTTC.

This clonotype was recorded a few times. The V and J genes are TRBV6-1 and TRBJ2-5; D might be TRBD1 (5 bases). Germline CDR1 reads MNHNS; CDR2 reads SASEGT. The length of the CDR3 is 13 residues. V dropped 8 bases and J dropped 5 bases, with 15 bases sitting between them. The CDR3 DNA reads TGTGCCAGCCGACAAGCAGGGTCGGAGACCCAGTACTTC. As protein: CASRQAGSETQYF.

The V and J genes are TRBV2 and TRBJ2-7; D is unclear. The germline CDR1 and CDR2 sequences are SNHLY and FYNNEI. The V end was cut by 8 bases, the J end by 5 bases, with 7 bases between. CDR3 length: 10 residues. The CDR3 coding sequence is TGTGCCAGCGGAGACCACGAGCAGTACTTC. It specifies CASGDHEQYF.

This clonotype was observed a few times. The chain links TRBV7-2 to TRBJ2-7; possible D gene TRBD2, 6 bases. Germline V lookup: CDR1 SGHTA, CDR2 FQGNSA. Trimming cost V 1 base and J 2 bases, with 9 bases left between them. The CDR3 runs 14 residues. CDR3 residues: CASSLGRGTYEQYF. For the CDR3, the DNA is TGTGCCAGCAGCTTAGGGCGGGGCACCTACGAGCAGTACTTC.

There are a few counts of this clonotype. This sequence joins TRBV30 and TRBJ1-4; D may be TRBD1 (6 bases). Germline V CDR1 and CDR2: GTSNPN, SVGIG (reference sequence). This CDR3 comprises 14 residues. V dropped 3 bases and J dropped 4 bases, with 12 bases sitting between them. CDR3 coding DNA: TGTGCCTGGAGCCGGACAGAGTTTAATGAAAAACTGTTTTTT. This sequence encodes CAWSRTEFNEKLFF.

In its sample, this clonotype was seen a few times. The chain employs TRBV20-1 and TRBJ1-1, with D maybe TRBD1 (5 bases). Germline V lookup: CDR1 DFQATT, CDR2 SNEGSKA (reference sequence). This CDR3 region has 14 residues. CDR3 nucleotide sequence: TGCAGACCTGCCCCGGTAGGGGCGAACACTGAAGCTTTCTTT. Its translation is CRPAPVGANTEAFF.

This clonotype was recorded many times. The V call is TRBV20-1, the J call TRBJ2-2; D is unresolved. This CDR3 comprises 16 residues. Germline lookup yields CDR1 DFQATT and CDR2 SNEGSKA (reference sequence). Between the trimmed V and J ends, which lost 6 bases and 6 bases, there was a span of 23 bases. This CDR3 is CSALPPGLLKAGELFF. In DNA form, the CDR3 reads TGCAGTGCCCTCCCCCCGGGTTTGCTTAAGGCCGGGGAGCTGTTTTTT.

There are a few counts of this clonotype. V gene TRBV7-9 combines with J gene TRBJ2-1; D is unresolved. V shed 1 base and J shed 5 bases, with 15 bases lying between them. The CDR3 extends over 16 amino acids. CDR1 and CDR2 (germline): SEHNR, FQNEAQ (reference sequence). The chain's CDR3 is CASSLGRVTQDNEQFF. CDR3 DNA sequence: TGTGCCAGCAGCTTAGGTCGGGTTACCCAAGACAATGAGCAGTTCTTC.

The J gene is TRBJ2-7, the V gene TRBV12-3 or TRBV12-4; D uncertain. V lost 1 base and J lost 2, with 15 bases in between. The length of the CDR3 is 16 residues. The CDR3 coding sequence is TGTGCCAGCAGTTTAGGCAGCGCCCTGTCCGCCTACGAGCAGTACTTC. It specifies CASSLGSALSAYEQYF.

The chain joins TRBV11-3 to TRBJ2-1; D may be TRBD2 (6 bases). Germline CDR1 is SGHNT and CDR2 is YENEEA. Trimming stripped 2 bases from V and 5 bases from J, with 13 bases between. This CDR3 region has 15 residues. The CDR3 protein is CASSLWGDRDNEQFF. The CDR3 nucleotides read TGTGCCAGCAGCTTATGGGGGGATAGGGACAATGAGCAGTTCTTC.

In this sample, this clonotype turned up a few times. V is TRBV7-9 and J is TRBJ1-2, with 7 bases aligning to TRBD1. The CDR3 covers 14 residues. CDR1 SEHNR and CDR2 FQNEAQ come from the germline V gene (reference sequence). The J segment lost 5 bases and the V segment lost 5 bases, leaving 8 bases of the junction unmatched. CDR3 in DNA: TGTGCCAGCAGCCGTGGACAGGAACTGTATGGCTACACCTTC. Protein: CASSRGQELYGYTF.

This clonotype has more than one count but fewer than ten. The chain links TRBV6-7 to TRBJ2-5; 12 nucleotides agree with TRBD2. TRBV6-7 is assigned to the ORF class and has an uncertain function. V dropped 5 bases and J dropped 4; count of bases not matched to a gene: 8. The CDR3 contains 16 residues. CDR3 region: CASSPPGLAGRETQYF. The CDR3, as DNA: TGTGCCAGCAGTCCCCCGGGACTAGCGGGTCGAGAGACCCAGTACTTC.